The 14 T cell receptor beta chains given below trace back to one sample, sequenced in a study of radiotherapy plus CTLA-4 blockade in lung cancer. Only in-frame clones appear in the TCRdb table, and some are missing; sequencing was by immunoSEQ multiplex PCR. The sample carries 85,000 to 100,000 clones, around 72% recorded once. Sequencing used peripheral blood, obtained from a patient treated with radiotherapy plus ipilimumab. These receptor sequences come from a human donor with non-small cell lung cancer that progressed on radiotherapy plus ipilimumab.

The chain is built from TRBV10-3 and TRBJ2-5, with D perhaps TRBD2 (6 bases). CDR3 size: 14 residues. Trimming shortened V by 9 bases and J by 4 bases, and 18 bases separated the two germline ends. Per germline, CDR1 ENHRY and CDR2 SYGVKD. Here the CDR3 reads CAIKARRERETQYF. In nucleotides, the CDR3 is TGTGCCATAAAGGCACGACGGGAGAGAGAGACCCAGTACTTC.

The rearrangement uses TRBV5-1 and TRBJ2-5, with TRBD1 as a possible D gene (6 bases). V shed 4 bases and J shed 2 bases, with 15 bases lying between them. Per the germline V gene, CDR1 is SGHRS and CDR2 is YFSETQ. The CDR3 contains 15 residues. The chain's CDR3 is CASSAGDGPQETQYF. The CDR3 coding sequence is TGCGCCAGCAGCGCAGGGGACGGACCTCAAGAGACCCAGTACTTC.

This chain uses TRBV11-2 with TRBJ2-7; D is possibly TRBD1 or TRBD2 (5 bases each). Germline V lookup: CDR1 SGHAT, CDR2 FQNNGV. The CDR3 contains 13 residues. V was pared by 5 bases and J by 6 bases, with 14 bases between. The CDR3 region is CASSPSGAGEQYF. The CDR3 DNA reads TGTGCCAGCAGCCCCTCCGGGGCCGGCGAGCAGTACTTC.

The chain uses TRBV21-1 and TRBJ2-7. TRBV21-1 is a pseudogene. The CDR3 length is 14 residues. CDR3 region: CASSKGFRTYEQYF. The CDR3 nucleotides are TGTGCCAGCAGCAAAGGATTCCGGACCTACGAGCAGTACTTC.

V is TRBV9 and J is TRBJ2-3, with TRBD2 matching 8 bases. In germline, CDR1 is SGDLS, CDR2 YYNGEE. Germline trimming cut 2 bases from V and 2 bases from J; bases unmatched to any gene: 4. CDR3 length: 15 amino acids. Here the CDR3 DNA reads TGTGCCAGCAGCGTCGGGGGGGAGCCCACAGATACGCAGTATTTT. It codes for CASSVGGEPTDTQYF.

This sequence joins TRBV11-2 and TRBJ2-7; D is unresolved. From germline, CDR1 is SGHAT and CDR2 FQNNGV. The V and J ends lost 4 bases and 5 bases respectively, with 12 bases between them. CDR3 length: 13 amino acids. Here the CDR3 DNA reads TGTGCCAGCAGCTCTATCGGGTTTGACGAGCAGTACTTC. This sequence encodes CASSSIGFDEQYF.

This clone was seen a few times. CDR3 coding DNA: TGCGCCAGCAGCTTGGCAGGGAACGGAGAGACCCAGTACTTC. It encodes CASSLAGNGETQYF. The rearrangement uses TRBV5-1 and TRBJ2-5, with TRBD1 as a possible D gene (5 bases). This CDR3 is built from 14 residues. Germline assignment: CDR1 SGHRS and CDR2 YFSETQ. V lost 0 bases and J 4 bases, leaving 10 bases between the germline ends.

The CDR3 nucleotides are TGTGCCATCAGTAGTACTAGCGGGCTTTACGAGCAGTACTTC. It codes for CAISSTSGLYEQYF. The J gene is TRBJ2-7, the V gene TRBV10-3; 9 positions agree with TRBD2. The J segment lost 4 bases and the V segment lost 5 bases, leaving 6 bases of the junction unmatched. Germline V CDR1 and CDR2: ENHRY, SYGVKD. The CDR3 extends over 14 amino acids.

V gene TRBV2 combines with J gene TRBJ1-2; perhaps TRBD1 as D (6 bases). V was clipped by 2 bases and J by 4 bases, with 11 bases between them. The CDR3 contains 14 residues. The germline CDR1 and CDR2 sequences are SNHLY and FYNNEI. The CDR3 DNA sequence: TGTGCCAGCAGTGAACTGGGGGCTCGCTATGGCTACACCTTC. Its translation is CASSELGARYGYTF. Based on the CDR3 plus reference TRBV2 and TRBJ1-2, the full variable domain is EPEVTQTPSHQVTQMGQEVILRCVPISNHLYFYWYRQILGQKVEFLVSFYNNEISEKSEIFDDQFSVERPDGSNFTLKIRSTKLEDSAMYFCASSELGARYGYTFGSGTRLTVV.

The CDR3 is CAAGRLNTGELFF. For the CDR3, the DNA is TGTGCAGCGGGAAGGCTGAACACCGGGGAGCTGTTTTTT. The chain uses TRBV5-8 and TRBJ2-2; 7 positions match TRBD2. Per the germline V gene, CDR1 is SGHTS and CDR2 is YDEGEE. The CDR3 length is 13 residues.

This clone is medium-sized within its sample. This chain connects TRBV9 to TRBJ2-1; a possible D gene is TRBD2 (6 bases). V dropped 7 bases and J dropped 5 bases, with 13 bases sitting between them. The CDR3 extends over 13 amino acids. Germline values: CDR1 SGDLS, CDR2 YYNGEE. The CDR3 spells CASSPGVHNEQFF. In nucleotides, the CDR3 is TGTGCCAGCTCCCCGGGAGTCCACAATGAGCAGTTCTTC.

This chain connects TRBV25-1 to TRBJ2-5, with D possibly called TRBD1 or TRBD2 (7 bases each). Germline CDR1 reads MGHDK; CDR2 reads SYGVNS. CDR3 length: 15 residues. The ends were cut back, 5 bases at V and 4 bases at J, with 17 bases in the middle. CDR3 coding DNA: TGTGCCAGCAGTCCCACCAGGGGGGGAGGAGAGACCCAGTACTTC. Protein product: CASSPTRGGGETQYF. Full variable domain (missing parts from reference TRBV25-1 and TRBJ2-5): EADIYQTPRYLVIGTGKKITLECSQTMGHDKMYWYQQDPGMELHLIHYSYGVNSTEKGDLSSESTVSRIRTEHFPLTLESARPSHTSQYLCASSPTRGGGETQYFGPGTRLLVL.

V is TRBV4-1 and J is TRBJ2-7; no firm D call. Trimming left V 4 bases short and J 3 bases short, with 16 bases between. Germline V gene lookup returns CDR1 MGHRA and CDR2 YSYEKL. The CDR3 covers 15 residues. CDR3 loop: CASSLIYGSLYEQYF. DNA for the CDR3: TGCGCCAGCAGCCTTATTTACGGCAGCCTCTACGAGCAGTACTTC.

This clone has a handful of counts. The chain joins TRBV4-1 to TRBJ1-3; D possibly corresponds to TRBD1 (5 bases). V was cut by 1 base and J by 0 bases, with 19 bases left in between. Germline V CDR1 and CDR2: MGHRA, YSYEKL. This CDR3 is built from 19 residues. CDR3 amino acids: CASSQGTIRDHRSGNTIYF. DNA for the CDR3: TGCGCCAGCAGCCAAGGGACCATACGGGACCACCGCTCTGGAAACACCATATATTTT.